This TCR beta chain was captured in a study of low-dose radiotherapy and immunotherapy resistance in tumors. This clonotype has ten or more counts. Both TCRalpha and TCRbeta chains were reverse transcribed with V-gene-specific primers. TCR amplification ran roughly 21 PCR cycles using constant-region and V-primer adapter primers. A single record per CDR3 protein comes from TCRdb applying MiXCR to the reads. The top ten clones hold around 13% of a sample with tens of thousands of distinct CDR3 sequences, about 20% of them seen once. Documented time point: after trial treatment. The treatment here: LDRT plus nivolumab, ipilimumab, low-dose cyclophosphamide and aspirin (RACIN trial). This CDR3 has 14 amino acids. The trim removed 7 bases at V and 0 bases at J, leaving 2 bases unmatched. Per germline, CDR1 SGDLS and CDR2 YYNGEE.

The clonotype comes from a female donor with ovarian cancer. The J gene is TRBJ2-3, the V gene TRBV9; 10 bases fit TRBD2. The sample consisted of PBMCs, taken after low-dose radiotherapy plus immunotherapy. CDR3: CASGLAASTDTQYF. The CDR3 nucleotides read TGTGCCAGCGGACTAGCGGCTAGCACAGATACGCAGTATTTT.